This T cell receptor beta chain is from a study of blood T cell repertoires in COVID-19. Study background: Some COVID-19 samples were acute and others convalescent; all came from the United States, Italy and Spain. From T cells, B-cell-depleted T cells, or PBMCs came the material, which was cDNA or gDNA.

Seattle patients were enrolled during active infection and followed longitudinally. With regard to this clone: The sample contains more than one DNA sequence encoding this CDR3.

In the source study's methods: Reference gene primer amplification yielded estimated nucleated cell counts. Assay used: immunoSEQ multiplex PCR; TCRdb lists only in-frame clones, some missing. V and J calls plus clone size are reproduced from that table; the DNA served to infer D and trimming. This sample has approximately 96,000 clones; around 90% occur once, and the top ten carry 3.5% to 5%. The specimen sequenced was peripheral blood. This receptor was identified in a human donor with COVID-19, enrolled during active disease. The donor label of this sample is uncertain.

The CDR3 protein is CASSLLSYEQYF. In DNA, the CDR3 is TGTGCCAGCAGCCTCCTATCCTACGAGCAGTACTTC. This chain connects TRBV3-1 (or the pseudogene TRBV3-2) to TRBJ2-7, with D uncertain. Per germline, CDR1 LGHDT and CDR2 YNNKEL (reference sequence). Trimming shortened V by 4 bases and J by 1 base, and 5 bases separated the two germline ends. The CDR3 is 12 residues long.